These 4 T cell receptor beta chains were sequenced from one sample in a study of blood T cell repertoires in COVID-19. This table comes from immunoSEQ multiplex PCR, and its TCRdb copy is limited to in-frame clones, with some not included. The data hold over 200,000 clones, with roughly nine tenths observed a single time. The sequenced sample was PBMCs or T cells enriched from blood (not recorded which). These receptors all stem from a young man who had recovered from COVID-19.

The chain uses TRBV28 and TRBJ2-1; 11 bases line up with TRBD2. The CDR3 runs 13 residues. The trim removed 8 bases at V and 7 bases at J, leaving 4 bases unmatched. Germline loops: CDR1 MDHEN, CDR2 SYDVKM. CDR3 sequence reads: CASLAGGGNEQFF. The CDR3 DNA follows: TGTGCCAGCCTAGCGGGAGGAGGGAATGAGCAGTTCTTC.

This clone turned up a few times. The gene calls are TRBV7-3 and TRBJ1-2, with D maybe TRBD1 (5 bases). The CDR3 spans 13 residues. CDR1 and CDR2 (germline): SGHTA, FQGTGA. The V and J ends lost 7 bases and 5 bases respectively, with 14 bases between them. In DNA, the CDR3 is TGTGCCAGCAATCCGCCTCGGGGGTATGGCTACACCTTC. Translating it yields CASNPPRGYGYTF.

The gene calls are TRBV5-1 and TRBJ2-5, with 8 bases matching TRBD2. CDR3 size: 15 residues. Germline CDR1 and CDR2: SGHRS and YFSETQ. Trimming at V came to 0 bases and at J to 5 bases, leaving 6 bases not matched to a gene. The CDR3: CASSLDPSGGETQYF. The CDR3 coding sequence is TGCGCCAGCAGCTTGGACCCCTCGGGAGGGGAGACCCAGTACTTC.

This clone was counted once. The rearrangement uses TRBV7-8 and TRBJ1-5; TRBD1 is a possible D gene (6 bases). The germline gives CDR1 SGHVS, CDR2 FQNEAQ. V was shortened by 5 bases and J by 4 bases, with 18 bases between the two germline ends. The CDR3 consists of 16 residues. CDR3 sequence: CASSPPAAGANQPQHF. For the CDR3, the DNA is TGTGCCAGCAGCCCGCCAGCTGCAGGGGCTAATCAGCCCCAGCATTTT.